The 31 T cell receptor beta chains in this list originate from one sample, sequenced in a study of OX40 agonist ivuxolimab in advanced cancers. Receptor libraries were prepared by the immunoSEQ multiplex PCR assay. Sourced from immuneACCESS, this table was stored by TCRdb with only in-frame sequences that have V and J called. A share of the clones is absent; for the studies checked, an unresolved V gene accounts for under half, and the remainder has no known explanation. The sample has roughly 61,000 clones on record, approximately 78% of them singletons. The ten largest clones add up to roughly 0.68% of the sample. Sample: CD4+ or CD8+ T cells sorted from blood, taken in a trial of the OX40 agonist ivuxolimab. These receptors all stem from an adult with an advanced solid tumor such as melanoma, head and neck, liver or kidney cancer.

The chain couples TRBV6-1 to TRBJ2-1; 9 nucleotides align to TRBD2. J was trimmed by 4 bases and V by 5 bases; bases with no gene match: 3. From germline, CDR1 is MNHNS and CDR2 SASEGT. This CDR3 is built from 14 residues. The chain's CDR3 is CASSLAGRYNEQFF. The CDR3 DNA sequence: TGTGCCAGCAGTCTAGCGGGGCGATACAATGAGCAGTTCTTC.

J is TRBJ2-3 and V is TRBV5-1; 8 bases are a match to TRBD2. From germline, CDR1 is SGHRS and CDR2 YFSETQ. This CDR3 has 14 amino acids. The V segment lost 5 bases and the J segment 3 bases; nucleotides outside the gene matches: 5. CDR3 nucleotides: TGCGCCAGCAGTTTAGCGGGGTCGACAGATACGCAGTATTTT. Translation: CASSLAGSTDTQYF.

V usage is TRBV5-1 and J usage is TRBJ1-2; 7 nucleotides match TRBD1. CDR3 length equals 14 residues. Germline lookup yields CDR1 SGHRS and CDR2 YFSETQ. V trimming: 0 bases; J trimming: 4 bases; junction bases outside the gene matches: 3. In nucleotides, the CDR3 is TGCGCCAGCAGCTTGGAAGGGACAGTCTATGGCTACACCTTC. This gives the protein CASSLEGTVYGYTF.

The chain is built from TRBV5-5 and TRBJ2-7; 8 bases match TRBD2. Germline assignment: CDR1 SGHKS and CDR2 YYEKEE (reference sequence). The ends lost 1 base at V and 2 bases at J; junction bases unmatched: 5. The CDR3 spans 15 residues. CDR3 in amino acids: CASSLQPGGPYEQYF. DNA of the CDR3: TGTGCCAGCAGCTTGCAACCGGGGGGGCCCTACGAGCAGTACTTC.

The V gene is TRBV6-1, the J gene TRBJ1-5; D is uncertain. V lost 4 bases and J 1 base, leaving 8 bases between the germline ends. Germline-derived CDR1 and CDR2 are MNHNS and SASEGT. The CDR3 totals 14 residues. The CDR3 region is CASSVSRSNQPQHF. In DNA, the CDR3 is TGTGCCAGCAGTGTAAGTCGGAGCAATCAGCCCCAGCATTTT.

This chain links TRBV7-9 with TRBJ2-1, with a tentative D call TRBD1 (6 bases). CDR1 is SEHNR, CDR2 FQNEAQ, per germline (reference sequence). V was cut by 6 bases and J by 6 bases, with 9 bases left in between. This CDR3 contains 12 residues. CDR3 residues: CASRQTGNEQFF. DNA of the CDR3: TGTGCCAGCAGGCAGACAGGCAATGAGCAGTTCTTC.

The chain joins TRBV7-9 to TRBJ2-3; D unclear. The V gene lost 1 base and the J gene lost 5 bases, with 13 bases spanning the gap. CDR1 SEHNR and CDR2 FQNEAQ come from the germline V gene (reference sequence). The CDR3 runs 15 residues. In nucleotides, the CDR3 is TGTGCCAGCAGCTTAGGGCCATATCCACTAGATACGCAGTATTTT. Its translation is CASSLGPYPLDTQYF.

With regard to this clone: The junction shows a germline mismatch at one end, possibly a read error. The chain employs TRBV7-9 and TRBJ1-6; maybe TRBD1 (6 bases). Germline V gene data show CDR1 as SEHNR and CDR2 as FQNEAQ (reference sequence). The CDR3 has 13 amino acids. The CDR3 region has the DNA TGCGCCCTGGGGGCCGACTATAATTCACCCCTCCACTTT. This encodes CALGADYNSPLHF. The full variable domain, in which reference TRBV7-9 and TRBJ1-6 provide the parts outside the CDR3, is DTGVSQNPRHKITKRGQNVTFRCDPISEHNRLYWYRQTLGQGPEFLTYFQNEAQLEKSRLLSDRFSAERPKGSFSTLEIQRTEQGDSAMYLCALGADYNSPLHFGNGTRLTVT.

The chain carries TRBV7-2 and TRBJ2-7; D unresolved. Trimming pared 8 bases from V and 2 bases from J, leaving 7 bases between. This CDR3 is built from 11 residues. CDR1 is SGHTA and CDR2 is FQGNSA in the germline V gene. This CDR3 is CASAMAYEQYF. The CDR3 nucleotides are TGTGCCAGCGCTATGGCCTACGAGCAGTACTTC. Supplemented by reference TRBV7-2 and TRBJ2-7, the full variable domain reads GAGVSQSPSNKVTEKGKDVELRCDPISGHTALYWYRQSLGQGLEFLIYFQGNSAPDKSGLPSDRFSAERTGGSVSTLTIQRTQQEDSAVYLCASAMAYEQYFGPGTRLTVT.

This chain uses TRBV10-2 with TRBJ2-7; D not certain. The V gene lost 3 bases and the J gene lost 0 bases, with 3 bases spanning the gap. CDR3 length equals 12 residues. The germline V gene has CDR1 WSHSY and CDR2 SAAADI. CDR3 region: CASSDTSYEQYF. The CDR3 nucleotides read TGCGCCAGCAGTGATACCTCCTACGAGCAGTACTTC.

The chain combines TRBV6-1 with TRBJ2-5; TRBD2 matches 8 bases. J gave up 8 bases and V 6 bases, and 14 bases lay outside the gene matches. The germline V gene has CDR1 MNHNS and CDR2 SASEGT. The CDR3 extends over 15 amino acids. CDR3 DNA: TGTGCCAGCAGCGAATACCGGGACGCGGGGGGCACCCAGTACTTC. This sequence encodes CASSEYRDAGGTQYF.

CDR3 sequence (DNA): TGTGCTAGTGGTTTGGGGCAGGGGAATAATTCACCCCTCCACTTT. This translates into CASGLGQGNNSPLHF. The chain carries TRBV12-5 and TRBJ1-6; the D gene is possibly TRBD1 (6 bases). The CDR3 length is 15 residues. Germline-derived CDR1 and CDR2 are LGHNT and FRNRAP. Trimming took off 1 base at V and 5 bases at J, with 9 bases between the two ends.

J is TRBJ1-5 and V is TRBV27, with a weak D call TRBD1 (5 bases). The germline V gene has CDR1 MNHEY and CDR2 SMNVEV (reference sequence). V lost 4 bases, J lost 4 bases, and 26 bases lay in between. CDR3 size: 19 residues. The CDR3 bases are TGTGCCAGCAGTTCTGTCAAGCTGGGTACAGGCAGGGTGAATCAGCCCCAGCATTTT. Translation gives CASSSVKLGTGRVNQPQHF.

V gene TRBV5-1 combines with J gene TRBJ1-1; 9 nucleotides align to TRBD1. This CDR3 has 14 amino acids. Germline assignment: CDR1 SGHRS and CDR2 YFSETQ. With V trimmed by 1 base and J by 4 bases, 2 bases remained unmatched. The chain's CDR3 is CASSLKTGGTEAFF. CDR3 bases: TGCGCCAGCAGCTTGAAGACAGGGGGCACTGAAGCTTTCTTT.

This clone came up once. The chain combines TRBV19 with TRBJ2-5; D ambiguous. Trimming left V 5 bases short and J 1 base short, with 8 bases between. CDR3 length: 13 residues. Germline V gives CDR1 LNHDA, CDR2 SQIVND (reference sequence). CDR3: CASSAPLQETQYF. The CDR3 DNA reads as TGTGCCAGTAGTGCACCCCTCCAAGAGACCCAGTACTTC.

This clone has a handful of counts. The chain couples TRBV6-5 to TRBJ1-1; TRBD1 agrees at 7 bases. Germline CDR1 and CDR2: MNHEY and SVGAGI. The CDR3 is 15 residues long. The V segment lost 5 bases and the J segment 0 bases; nucleotides outside the gene matches: 6. This chain's CDR3 is CASSRWDSLNTEAFF. The CDR3 DNA sequence: TGTGCCAGCAGTAGGTGGGACAGCCTGAACACTGAAGCTTTCTTT.

This clone appeared once. The chain couples TRBV5-1 to TRBJ2-4; 7 bases line up with TRBD2. Germline V CDR1 and CDR2: SGHRS, YFSETQ. V trimming: 0 bases; J trimming: 8 bases; junction bases outside the gene matches: 5. This CDR3 has 14 residues. CDR3 residues: CASSLVGAGDIQYF. The CDR3 DNA follows: TGCGCCAGCAGCTTGGTAGGGGCGGGGGACATTCAGTACTTC.

The DNA of the CDR3 is TGTGCCAGCAGCCCCGCTGGGGGAGCGGGGGGGCGGGAGACCCAGTACTTC. Amino acids: CASSPAGGAGGRETQYF. The chain couples TRBV5-4 to TRBJ2-5; TRBD2 matches 10 bases. This CDR3 comprises 17 residues. Germline V gene data show CDR1 as SGHNT and CDR2 as YYREEE (reference sequence). The V and J ends lost 4 bases and 5 bases, in that order; junction bases with no gene match: 14.

The rearrangement uses TRBV5-1 and TRBJ2-1; D possibly corresponds to TRBD2 (6 bases). V was cut by 2 bases and J by 7 bases, with 16 bases left in between. This CDR3 comprises 15 residues. Per germline, CDR1 SGHRS and CDR2 YFSETQ. The CDR3 bases are TGCGCCAGCAGCTTACTCGGGGGAGAAGGAAATGAGCAGTTCTTC. Protein: CASSLLGGEGNEQFF.

V is TRBV13 and J is TRBJ2-3; 8 bases match TRBD1. The length of the CDR3 is 14 residues. Per germline, CDR1 PRHDT and CDR2 FYEKMQ (reference sequence). The ends lost 7 bases at V and 5 bases at J; junction bases unmatched: 8. This CDR3 is CASTGRGLGDTQYF. CDR3 nucleotide sequence: TGTGCCAGCACCGGCAGGGGGCTTGGAGATACGCAGTATTTT. Looking up the rest from reference TRBV13 and TRBJ2-3 gives the full variable domain: AAGVIQSPRHLIKEKRETATLKCYPIPRHDTVYWYQQGPGQDPQFLISFYEKMQSDKGSIPDRFSAQQFSDYHSELNMSSLELGDSALYFCASTGRGLGDTQYFGPGTRLTVL.

The CDR3 bases are TGTGCCAGCAGCTTAGCGCGGGGCAGGTTACAGAACACTGAAGCTTTCTTT. This sequence encodes CASSLARGRLQNTEAFF. The rearrangement joins TRBV7-7 to TRBJ1-1, with D perhaps matching TRBD1 (5 bases). V was pared by 0 bases and J by 1 base, with 15 bases between. CDR3 length equals 17 residues. The germline CDR1 and CDR2 sequences are SSHAT and FNYEAQ (reference sequence).

The chain recombines TRBV6-4 with TRBJ1-2, with 10 bases identical to TRBD1. The CDR3 spans 13 residues. The V gene's germline CDR1 is MRHNA and CDR2 SNTAGT. The V segment lost 8 bases and the J segment 6 bases; nucleotides outside the gene matches: 6. The CDR3 spells CASSLTGGNGYTF. Here the CDR3 DNA reads TGTGCCAGCTCCCTGACAGGGGGCAATGGCTACACCTTC.

The chain carries TRBV5-4 and TRBJ2-7; the D call may be TRBD1 or TRBD2 (6 bases each). CDR3 length equals 15 residues. In germline, CDR1 is SGHNT, CDR2 YYREEE (reference sequence). The V end was cut by 5 bases, the J end by 0 bases, with 15 bases between. This CDR3 is CASSLGGTFSYEQYF. The CDR3 DNA reads as TGTGCCAGCAGTCTGGGGGGCACCTTCTCCTACGAGCAGTACTTC.

The chain uses TRBV5-1 and TRBJ1-1; tentatively, D is TRBD1 (6 bases). Germline assignment: CDR1 SGHRS and CDR2 YFSETQ. V lost 9 bases and J 4 bases, leaving 16 bases between the germline ends. The CDR3 length is 13 residues. The CDR3 DNA is TGCGCCACCAGAGGGGGAAAGGGCACTGAAGCTTTCTTT. Residues: CATRGGKGTEAFF.

This clone turned up a few times. The genes are TRBV6-5 and TRBJ1-1; D is uncertain. The V and J ends lost 5 bases and 8 bases respectively, with 12 bases between them. The CDR3 sequence is 12 residues long. Germline V CDR1 and CDR2: MNHEY, SVGAGI. CDR3 amino acids: CASSTDTYEAFF. The DNA of the CDR3 is TGTGCCAGCAGTACCGACACGTACGAAGCTTTCTTT.

The gene calls are TRBV11-2 and TRBJ2-7, with D possibly matching TRBD1 (5 bases). The CDR3 covers 14 residues. The V end was cut by 1 base, the J end by 6 bases, with 13 bases between. CDR1 is SGHAT and CDR2 is FQNNGV in the germline V gene. The CDR3 DNA reads as TGTGCCAGCAGCTTAGCCGCAGGTAGGGGCGAGCAGTACTTC. Translation: CASSLAAGRGEQYF.

The V call is TRBV9, the J call TRBJ2-5; TRBD1 matches at 9 bases. V shed 0 bases and J 4 bases; nucleotides not matched to a gene: 10. This CDR3 contains 17 residues. Germline lookup yields CDR1 SGDLS and CDR2 YYNGEE. This chain's CDR3 is CASSVDSTGGLLETQYF. CDR3 nucleotides: TGTGCCAGCAGCGTAGACAGTACAGGGGGCTTGTTAGAGACCCAGTACTTC. The whole variable domain, filled in from reference TRBV9 and TRBJ2-5, reads DSGVTQTPKHLITATGQRVTLRCSPRSGDLSVYWYQQSLDQGLQFLIQYYNGEERAKGNILERFSAQQFPDLHSELNLSSLELGDSALYFCASSVDSTGGLLETQYFGPGTRLLVL.

This clone occurred a few times. The V and J genes are TRBV5-1 and TRBJ2-5; D is ambiguous. V lost 2 bases and J lost 4, with 9 bases in between. The CDR3 has 13 residues. The germline CDR1 and CDR2 sequences are SGHRS and YFSETQ. This chain's CDR3 is CASSFDVGETQYF. The CDR3 DNA sequence: TGCGCCAGCAGCTTTGATGTGGGAGAGACCCAGTACTTC.

This chain uses TRBV7-9 with TRBJ2-7; 7 bases are shared with TRBD2. Germline V CDR1 and CDR2: SEHNR, FQNEAQ (reference sequence). This CDR3 has 13 residues. V was clipped by 7 bases and J by 7 bases; unmatched bases: 10. The CDR3 here is CASNPAGGWEQYF. CDR3 in DNA: TGTGCCAGCAACCCCGCCGGGGGGTGGGAGCAGTACTTC.

The chain uses TRBV12-5 and TRBJ2-5; tentatively, D is TRBD2 (6 bases). The V gene's germline CDR1 is LGHNT and CDR2 FRNRAP. V was shortened by 5 bases and J by 6 bases, with 19 bases between the two germline ends. CDR3 length: 15 residues. The CDR3: CASGPGTLAAQTQYF. CDR3 DNA: TGTGCTAGTGGTCCAGGTACACTAGCTGCGCAGACCCAGTACTTC. Based on the CDR3 plus reference TRBV12-5 and TRBJ2-5, the full variable domain is DARVTQTPRHKVTEMGQEVTMRCQPILGHNTVFWYRQTMMQGLELLAYFRNRAPLDDSGMPKDRFSAEMPDATLATLKIQPSEPRDSAVYFCASGPGTLAAQTQYFGPGTRLLVL.

J is TRBJ2-2 and V is TRBV5-5; D not certain. The CDR3 totals 13 residues. Germline lookup yields CDR1 SGHKS and CDR2 YYEKEE (reference sequence). V gave up 3 bases and J gave up 4 bases, with 7 bases separating them. Written as DNA, the CDR3 is TGTGCCAGCAGCTCCATGGTCACCGGGGAGCTGTTTTTT. Translated: CASSSMVTGELFF.